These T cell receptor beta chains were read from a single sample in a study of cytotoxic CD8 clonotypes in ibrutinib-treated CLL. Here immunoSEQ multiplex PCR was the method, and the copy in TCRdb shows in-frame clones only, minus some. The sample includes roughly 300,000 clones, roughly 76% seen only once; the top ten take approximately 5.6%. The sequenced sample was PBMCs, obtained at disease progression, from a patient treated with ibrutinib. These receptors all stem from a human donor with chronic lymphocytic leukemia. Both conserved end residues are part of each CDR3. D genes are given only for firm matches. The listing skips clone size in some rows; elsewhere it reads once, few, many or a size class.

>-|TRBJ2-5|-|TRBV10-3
CAISELEGTGETQYF
TGTGCCATCAGTGAGTTGGAAGGGACGGGGGAGACCCAGTACTTC
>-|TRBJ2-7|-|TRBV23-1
CASSQGNEQYF
TGCGCCAGCAGTCAAGGGAACGAGCAGTACTTC
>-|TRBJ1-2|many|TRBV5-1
CASSLRGFDGYTF
TGCGCCAGCAGCTTACGGGGGTTCGATGGCTACACCTTC
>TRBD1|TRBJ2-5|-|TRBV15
CATSGLTGGGEETQYF
TGTGCCACCAGCGGATTGACAGGGGGCGGGGAAGAGACCCAGTACTTC
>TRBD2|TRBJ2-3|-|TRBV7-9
CASSLSLAGVSDTQYF
TGTGCCAGCAGCCTCTCACTAGCGGGAGTTTCAGATACGCAGTATTTT
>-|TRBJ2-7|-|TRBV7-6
CASSSRWGLQIQTYEQYF
TGTGCCAGCAGCTCTAGGTGGGGACTCCAAATCCAAACCTACGAGCAGTACTTC
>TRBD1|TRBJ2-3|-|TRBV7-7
CASSLTGADTQYF
TGTGCCAGCAGCTTGACAGGGGCAGATACGCAGTATTTT
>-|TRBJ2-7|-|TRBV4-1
CASSQGGLTFARGYEQYF
TGCGCCAGCAGCCAAGGGGGGCTGACTTTTGCCCGTGGCTACGAGCAGTACTTC
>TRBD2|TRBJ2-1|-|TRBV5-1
CASSLTSGRAYNEQFF
TGCGCCAGCAGCTTGACGTCCGGGAGGGCCTACAATGAGCAGTTCTTC
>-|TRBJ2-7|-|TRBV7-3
CASSPVLTNLEEQYF
TGTGCCAGCAGCCCTGTCCTTACCAACCTTGAGGAGCAGTACTTC